These 16 T cell receptor beta chains were all obtained from the same sample, sequenced in a study of technical replicates of blood from several donors. Only in-frame clones appear in the TCRdb table, and some are missing; sequencing was by immunoSEQ multiplex PCR. The sample holds 50,000 to 60,000 clones, roughly 89% seen once. Sequenced: PBMCs. Receptors originate from a human donor in good health. Some clones in this sample may be carry-over from other donors' samples.

The chain carries TRBV2 and TRBJ2-3, with D perhaps TRBD2 (6 bases). This CDR3 spans 17 amino acids. Germline V gene sequence: CDR1 SNHLY, CDR2 FYNNEI. V was clipped by 3 bases and J by 5 bases, with 21 bases between them. In DNA, the CDR3 is TGTGCCAGCAGTGATATGGGACCCGGGGGTCCGAGAGATACGCAGTATTTT. This encodes CASSDMGPGGPRDTQYF.

This sequence joins TRBV9 and TRBJ2-1, with 9 bases that match TRBD2. Germline CDR1 is SGDLS and CDR2 is YYNGEE. The CDR3 loop spans 15 amino acids. After removal of 1 base from V and 7 bases from J, the junction contained 6 bases not matched to a gene. The CDR3 here is CASSVLSGGRNEQFF. CDR3 coding DNA: TGTGCCAGCAGCGTACTAAGCGGGGGGAGGAATGAGCAGTTCTTC.

V usage is TRBV6-1 and J usage is TRBJ1-2; D is undetermined. The V gene's germline CDR1 is MNHNS and CDR2 SASEGT. The CDR3 runs 14 residues. The V end lost 0 bases, the J end lost 4 bases, and 9 bases lay between the germline ends. The chain's CDR3 is CASSEAGQSYGYTF. CDR3 nucleotide sequence: TGTGCCAGCAGTGAAGCGGGCCAGTCCTATGGCTACACCTTC.

The gene calls are TRBV7-8 and TRBJ2-5, with 8 bases matching TRBD1. V dropped 10 bases and J dropped 9; count of bases not matched to a gene: 10. Germline CDR1 and CDR2: SGHVS and FQNEAQ. The CDR3 is 12 amino acids. The CDR3 protein is CANGQGGLAQYF. The CDR3 DNA reads as TGTGCCAACGGACAGGGAGGTCTGGCCCAGTACTTC.

The rearrangement links TRBV5-1 to TRBJ1-3, with D possibly matching TRBD1 (5 bases). Germline-derived CDR1 and CDR2 are SGHRS and YFSETQ. V lost 1 base and J 0 bases, leaving 14 bases between the germline ends. The CDR3 is 17 amino acids. The CDR3 spells CASSLLPGSFSGNTIYF. The DNA for the CDR3 is TGCGCCAGCAGCTTGCTCCCAGGGTCTTTCTCTGGAAACACCATATATTTT.

Turning to this clone: Other DNA variants within this sample encode the same CDR3. The genes are TRBV7-9 and TRBJ2-7, with TRBD2 identical over 10 bases. From germline, CDR1 is SEHNR and CDR2 FQNEAQ (reference sequence). Trimming took 0 bases from V and 2 from J; bases not matched to a gene: 1. This CDR3 spans 15 amino acids. In nucleotides, the CDR3 is TGTGCCAGCAGCTTAGCTAGCGGGGGGACCTACGAGCAGTACTTC. Amino acids: CASSLASGGTYEQYF. Full variable domain (outside the CDR3, taken from reference TRBV7-9 and TRBJ2-7): DTGVSQNPRHKITKRGQNVTFRCDPISEHNRLYWYRQTLGQGPEFLTYFQNEAQLEKSRLLSDRFSAERPKGSFSTLEIQRTEQGDSAMYLCASSLASGGTYEQYFGPGTRLTVT.

This chain links TRBV6-1 with TRBJ1-1, with D unresolved. The CDR3 is made up of 14 amino acids. Trimming cost V 3 bases and J 4 bases, with 12 bases left between them. Germline values: CDR1 MNHNS, CDR2 SASEGT. CDR3 nucleotides: TGTGCCAGCAGTGATCTTCACGCGGCCACTGAAGCTTTCTTT. Its protein is CASSDLHAATEAFF.

The chain employs TRBV4-3 and TRBJ1-5; no reliable D call. The CDR3 totals 13 residues. V lost 1 base to trimming and J lost 4 bases, with 5 bases between them. The germline V gene has CDR1 LGHNA and CDR2 YSLEER. CDR3 sequence reads: CASSQGLNQPQHF. CDR3 nucleotides: TGCGCCAGCAGCCAAGGACTAAATCAGCCCCAGCATTTT.

The chain uses TRBV25-1 and TRBJ1-2; TRBD1 agrees at 8 bases. V lost 7 bases, J lost 7 bases, and 8 bases stayed unmatched. This CDR3 is built from 13 residues. The germline CDR1 and CDR2 sequences are MGHDK and SYGVNS. The CDR3 DNA reads TGTGCCAGCACGGACAGGGAGGTTGGTGGCTACACCTTC. This encodes CASTDREVGGYTF.

This clone was recorded only once. The gene calls are TRBV27 and TRBJ2-7; tentatively, D is TRBD1 (7 bases). The V gene's germline CDR1 is MNHEY and CDR2 SMNVEV (reference sequence). V was clipped by 6 bases and J by 7 bases, with 16 bases between them. The CDR3 totals 13 residues. The DNA of the CDR3 is TGTGCCAGCAGAATCGGAGGGACAGTTGAGCAGTACTTC. Amino acid sequence: CASRIGGTVEQYF.

This clone was found once. The rearrangement links TRBV7-3 to TRBJ2-2; 7 positions match TRBD2. Per germline, CDR1 SGHTA and CDR2 FQGTGA. Unmatched junction bases numbered 6, after V lost 5 bases and J lost 0 bases. This CDR3 has 16 residues. The CDR3 here is CASSPSGGSNTGELFF. In DNA, the CDR3 is TGTGCCAGCAGCCCCTCGGGGGGATCGAACACCGGGGAGCTGTTTTTT.

The J gene is TRBJ2-7, the V gene TRBV23-1; unclear D gene. TRBV23-1 is given ORF status, its function remaining uncertain. The CDR3 loop spans 12 amino acids. With 7 bases removed from V and 6 bases from J, the gap between germline ends came to 13 bases. The CDR3 DNA reads TGCGCCAGCATCCTTTGCGATGCCGAGCAGTACTTC. Its protein is CASILCDAEQYF.

The chain links TRBV11-2 to TRBJ2-3; 9 bases agree with TRBD2. Germline trimming cut 3 bases from V and 6 bases from J; bases unmatched to any gene: 10. Germline V gives CDR1 SGHAT, CDR2 FQNNGV. This CDR3 has 16 amino acids. CDR3 nucleotide sequence: TGTGCCAGCAGCTTTGCGGCGGGGGGGCATCGGGATACGCAGTATTTT. Its protein is CASSFAAGGHRDTQYF.

The gene calls are TRBV4-2 and TRBJ2-7, with TRBD2 matching over 15 bases. The CDR3 is 16 residues long. Germline V gene sequence: CDR1 LGHNA, CDR2 YNFKEQ. V shed 4 bases, J shed 5 bases, and the junction held 6 bases outside the gene matches. The CDR3, as DNA: TGTGCCAGCAGCCCCGGACTAGCGGGAGGGGTAGACGAGCAGTACTTC. This translates into CASSPGLAGGVDEQYF.

The rearrangement links TRBV10-3 to TRBJ1-1; the D is unclear. Trimming cost V 2 bases and J 2 bases, with 9 bases left between them. The germline CDR1 and CDR2 sequences are ENHRY and SYGVKD. This CDR3 is built from 14 residues. CDR3 sequence: CAISELRVNTEAFF. CDR3 coding DNA: TGTGCCATCAGTGAGCTTCGGGTCAACACTGAAGCTTTCTTT.

V is TRBV25-1 and J is TRBJ2-7; 14 bases align to TRBD2. This CDR3 has 17 residues. J was trimmed by 2 bases and V by 4 bases; bases with no gene match: 7. Germline CDR1 and CDR2: MGHDK and SYGVNS. In DNA form, the CDR3 reads TGTGCCAGCAGTGGGGGACTAGCGGGGGACCAAACCTACGAGCAGTACTTC. Residues: CASSGGLAGDQTYEQYF.